Described below is a single T cell receptor (beta chain) sequence and its context. The antigen is not known. The record originates from a study of Graves' ophthalmopathy and Graves' hyperthyroidism. Hyperthyroidism was classified as stable if no ophthalmopathy occurred within 18 months of follow-up. The PBMCs had their origin in approximately 10 ml of fresh peripheral blood. RNA served as the template for amplifying TCR beta CDR3 regions. HTBI primers were employed in first-round RT-PCR, then a second-round multiplex PCR followed. TCRdb itself ran the multiplex PCR reads through MiXCR, one entry per CDR3 protein. The table lists about 420,000 distinct CDR3 sequences, approximately 21% of them singletons. Findings and caveats of the study: In separating ophthalmopathy from stable hyperthyroidism, a 13-signature model achieved nearly 90% sensitivity and 70% to 83% specificity. In blood appeared most of the expanded thyroid clonotypes whose frequency exceeded 0.001.

CDR3 length: 15 amino acids. V was pared by 7 bases and J by 5 bases, with 14 bases of the junction left unmatched. The specimen was peripheral blood. The TCR sequence derives from a woman aged 18-29 years with stable Graves' hyperthyroidism. The chain combines TRBV12-3 or TRBV12-4 with TRBJ2-7; TRBD2 agrees at 7 bases. The CDR3 protein is CASTAREGKTHEQYF. The CDR3 DNA follows: TGTGCCAGCACCGCAAGGGAGGGAAAGACACACGAGCAGTACTTC.